This TCR beta chain appears in the sequencing data of a study of cytomegalovirus exposure and HLA in healthy donors. Overall study findings and caveats: Analyses of presence/absence relied on an assumption of roughly uniform sequencing depth across donors. Earlier results showed most TCR beta V segments being productive about 87% or about 30% of the time. Sequencing likely produced, as an artifact, a cluster of highly shared sequence variants.

This CDR3 has 16 residues. With 0 bases clipped from V and 5 bases from J, the junction kept 7 bases outside the gene matches. The germline V gene has CDR1 MNHEY and CDR2 SMNVEV (reference sequence). The PCR was carried out with 60 Vbeta primers and 13 Jbeta primers. Assay: immunoSEQ multiplex PCR; the TCRdb copy retains only in-frame clones and omits some. The sample consists of approximately 130,000 clones, approximately 80% of them appearing once. Each of the donors was a healthy bone marrow donor. A word on this clone: The target antigen is unknown.

The clonotype originates from a man aged 40-55 years in good health and CMV-seronegative. Specimen: PBMCs. The chain has TRBV27 and TRBJ1-1; 9 nucleotides align to TRBD1. In DNA form, the CDR3 reads TGTGCCAGCAGTTTATCGAGGACAGGGGTACCAACTGAAGCTTTCTTT. Translation gives CASSLSRTGVPTEAFF.